The 25 T cell receptor beta chains listed next were all sequenced from one sample in a study of T-cell memory formation after mild COVID-19. From the 5' RACE reads, TCRdb called clonotypes with MiXCR, one entry per CDR3 protein. The sample records around 200,000 distinct CDR3 sequences, over 9.5% being singletons. The sequencing input was PBMCs or a T cell subset sorted from them (not recorded which). The receptors were sampled from a young man who had mild COVID-19 (a few samples of this study predate the infection). Cell type and time point are not known.

This clonotype has at least ten counts. This rearrangement joins TRBV5-1 to TRBJ2-2; D is possibly TRBD2 (6 bases). Germline V gives CDR1 SGHRS, CDR2 YFSETQ. The ends were cut back, 6 bases at V and 0 bases at J, with 15 bases in the middle. The CDR3 totals 16 residues. The CDR3: CASTPLAESNTGELFF. CDR3 bases: TGCGCCAGCACCCCTTTAGCGGAATCGAACACCGGGGAGCTGTTTTTT.

The chain recombines TRBV2 with TRBJ2-2; maybe TRBD2 (5 bases). The CDR3 runs 13 residues. V was trimmed by 7 bases and J by 6 bases, leaving 12 bases between them. Germline V gene data show CDR1 as SNHLY and CDR2 as FYNNEI. This CDR3 reads CASTQERAGELFF. The CDR3 DNA is TGTGCCAGCACCCAGGAGAGGGCCGGGGAGCTGTTTTTT.

Only a few counts were recorded for this clonotype. The gene calls are TRBV18 and TRBJ1-4; D remains unclear. Deletions cut 3 bases from V and 8 bases from J, with 10 bases between. The CDR3 is made up of 13 amino acids. Germline CDR1 is KGHSH and CDR2 is LQKENI. This CDR3 is CASSPGEDEKLFF. CDR3 in DNA: TGTGCCAGCTCACCTGGTGAAGACGAAAAACTGTTTTTT. The complete variable domain, with remaining parts taken from reference TRBV18 and TRBJ1-4, reads NAGVMQNPRHLVRRRGQEARLRCSPMKGHSHVYWYRQLPEEGLKFMVYLQKENIIDESGMPKERFSAEFPKEGPSILRIQQVVRGDSAAYFCASSPGEDEKLFFGSGTQLSVL.

The chain carries TRBV11-2 and TRBJ2-3, with a weak D call TRBD1 (6 bases). The CDR3 covers 17 residues. CDR1 and CDR2 (germline): SGHAT, FQNNGV. The ends were cut back, 1 base at V and 2 bases at J, with 16 bases in the middle. The CDR3 DNA is TGTGCCAGCAGCTTAGGTAGTTGGGGGACACACACAGATACGCAGTATTTT. Encoded protein: CASSLGSWGTHTDTQYF.

The rearrangement links TRBV11-2 to TRBJ2-1; the D call may be TRBD1 or TRBD2 (5 bases each). CDR3 size: 16 residues. Per germline, CDR1 SGHAT and CDR2 FQNNGV. With 2 bases removed from V and 6 bases from J, the gap between germline ends came to 17 bases. DNA of the CDR3: TGTGCCAGCAGCTTAAGGATCCGTCGGGGCGGCAATGAGCAGTTCTTC. This codes for CASSLRIRRGGNEQFF.

There are a few counts of this clonotype. The genes are TRBV5-1 and TRBJ2-6; D is perhaps TRBD1 or TRBD2 (6 bases each). Germline V lookup: CDR1 SGHRS, CDR2 YFSETQ. V was trimmed by 4 bases and J by 2 bases, leaving 10 bases between them. The CDR3 sequence is 15 residues long. The chain's CDR3 is CASSPGATGANVLTF. CDR3 bases: TGCGCCAGCAGCCCGGGGGCAACTGGGGCCAACGTCCTGACTTTC.

This clonotype showed up just a few times. This chain joins TRBV28 and TRBJ1-2; D not certain. The germline gives CDR1 MDHEN, CDR2 SYDVKM. V was pared by 6 bases and J by 6 bases, with 8 bases between. The CDR3 runs to 11 residues. The CDR3 protein is CASSLFDGYTF. In nucleotides, the CDR3 is TGTGCCAGCAGCCTCTTTGATGGCTACACCTTC.

The chain recombines TRBV4-2 with TRBJ1-3, with 8 positions matching TRBD1. Germline CDR1 reads LGHNA; CDR2 reads YNFKEQ. With V trimmed by 2 bases and J by 4 bases, 4 bases remained unmatched. This CDR3 region has 15 residues. The CDR3 protein is CASSQPGTGGNTIYF. The DNA of the CDR3 is TGTGCCAGCAGCCAACCAGGGACAGGCGGAAACACCATATATTTT.

This clonotype occurred a few times. This chain joins TRBV12-3 or TRBV12-4 and TRBJ1-2; TRBD1 might be the D (6 bases). The CDR3 length is 13 residues. The V and J ends lost 6 bases and 5 bases respectively, with 13 bases between them. In DNA, the CDR3 is TGTGCCAGCAGCTTCGACAGGTTTTATGGCTACACCTTC. This gives the protein CASSFDRFYGYTF.

The chain is built from TRBV7-9 and TRBJ1-2; unclear D gene. Germline assignment: CDR1 SEHNR and CDR2 FQNEAQ (reference sequence). V shed 4 bases and J shed 8 bases, with 8 bases lying between them. CDR3 size: 11 residues. CDR3 loop: CASSSLGGYTF. CDR3 nucleotide sequence: TGTGCCAGCAGCTCCCTTGGGGGCTACACCTTC.

This clonotype showed up many times. The rearrangement joins TRBV6-5 to TRBJ1-5; D call uncertain. The CDR3 loop spans 17 amino acids. Germline V lookup: CDR1 MNHEY, CDR2 SVGAGI. V was trimmed by 5 bases and J by 4 bases, leaving 21 bases between them. The CDR3 region has the DNA TGTGCCAGCAGTCGAACTTTCCGGGGAGAACAAAATCAGCCCCAGCATTTT. The encoded protein is CASSRTFRGEQNQPQHF.

This sequence joins TRBV7-2 and TRBJ2-5; tentative D call: TRBD1 (5 bases). This CDR3 is 15 amino acids long. Trimming removed 4 bases from V and 7 bases from J, with 19 bases in between. Per the germline V gene, CDR1 is SGHTA and CDR2 is FQGNSA. CDR3 residues: CASSSGWRAPGTQYF. In DNA form, the CDR3 reads TGTGCCAGCAGCTCAGGGTGGCGAGCGCCAGGGACCCAGTACTTC.

V and J are TRBV20-1 and TRBJ2-5, with 8 bases fitting TRBD1. This CDR3 contains 15 residues. Germline lookup yields CDR1 DFQATT and CDR2 SNEGSKA (reference sequence). J was trimmed by 3 bases and V by 0 bases; bases with no gene match: 6. The CDR3 bases are TGCAGTGCTAGAGAGTCCCGGACAGGGAAAGAGACCCAGTACTTC. Translation gives CSARESRTGKETQYF.

This clonotype was detected only a few times. The chain has TRBV7-3 and TRBJ1-2, with 8 bases fitting TRBD1. Germline V gene sequence: CDR1 SGHTA, CDR2 FQGTGA. The CDR3 covers 13 residues. V dropped 5 bases and J dropped 6; count of bases not matched to a gene: 5. CDR3 in amino acids: CASSEQGVDGYTF. CDR3 DNA: TGTGCCAGCAGCGAACAGGGGGTAGATGGCTACACCTTC.

The table lists this clonotype with a few counts. The chain employs TRBV4-3 and TRBJ1-3; maybe TRBD1 (5 bases). V dropped 2 bases and J dropped 6 bases, with 11 bases sitting between them. The CDR3 totals 14 residues. Germline lookup yields CDR1 LGHNA and CDR2 YSLEER. The CDR3 protein is CASSQNRRENTIYF. Written as DNA, the CDR3 is TGCGCCAGCAGCCAAAACAGGAGGGAAAACACCATATATTTT.

V is TRBV7-6 and J is TRBJ2-1, with 9 bases identical to TRBD2. CDR3 size: 18 residues. The V and J ends lost 2 bases and 1 base, in that order; junction bases with no gene match: 9. Germline V gene sequence: CDR1 SGHVS, CDR2 FNYEAQ. CDR3: CASSLRSAGGRSYNEQFF. The CDR3 DNA reads TGTGCCAGCAGCTTAAGGAGCGCGGGGGGGAGGTCCTACAATGAGCAGTTCTTC.

This clonotype was recorded a few times. The chain has TRBV5-1 and TRBJ1-5, with TRBD1 as a possible D gene (5 bases). Trimming removed 5 bases from V and 5 bases from J, with 11 bases in between. Germline CDR1 is SGHRS and CDR2 is YFSETQ. CDR3 length: 13 residues. CDR3 DNA sequence: TGCGCCAGCAGAAGGGGTAGGGATCAGCCCCAGCATTTT. Protein sequence: CASRRGRDQPQHF. Using reference TRBV5-1 and TRBJ1-5 for the parts outside the CDR3, the full variable domain is KAGVTQTPRYLIKTRGQQVTLSCSPISGHRSVSWYQQTPGQGLQFLFEYFSETQRNKGNFPGRFSGRQFSNSRSEMNVSTLELGDSALYLCASRRGRDQPQHFGDGTRLSIL.

V gene TRBV30 combines with J gene TRBJ2-7, with 7 bases matching TRBD2. CDR1 GTSNPN and CDR2 SVGIG come from the germline V gene (reference sequence). The ends lost 0 bases at V and 2 bases at J; junction bases unmatched: 4. The CDR3 sequence is 14 residues long. In DNA form, the CDR3 reads TGTGCCTGGAGTGTCGGGGGGTCCACCTACGAGCAGTACTTC. Translating gives CAWSVGGSTYEQYF.

This clonotype was seen a handful of times. The V gene is TRBV4-3, the J gene TRBJ1-5; D gene ambiguous. This CDR3 contains 13 residues. Germline V gene lookup returns CDR1 LGHNA and CDR2 YSLEER. V lost 0 bases to trimming and J lost 9 bases, with 9 bases between them. The CDR3 sequence is CASSQDRGWPQHF. In DNA form, the CDR3 reads TGCGCCAGCAGCCAAGATCGGGGTTGGCCCCAGCATTTT.

A word on this clonotype: A read error is possible here, since a much larger clone lies one base away. The rearrangement links TRBV7-8 to TRBJ2-3, with 9 bases identical to TRBD2. The CDR3 consists of 16 residues. V was pared by 6 bases and J by 5 bases, with 12 bases of the junction left unmatched. The germline V gene encodes CDR1 SGHVS and CDR2 FQNEAQ. CDR3 coding DNA: TGTGCCAGCAGTTCCCACCTAGCGGGGCGTGGAGATACGCAGTATTTT. It codes for CASSSHLAGRGDTQYF.

The V call is TRBV9, the J call TRBJ1-6; D is possibly TRBD1 (5 bases). With 3 bases removed from V and 4 bases from J, the gap between germline ends came to 11 bases. The CDR3 spans 15 residues. CDR1 SGDLS and CDR2 YYNGEE come from the germline V gene. CDR3 in amino acids: CASSGQEGYNSPLHF. The CDR3 DNA sequence: TGTGCCAGCAGCGGGCAAGAGGGGTATAATTCACCCCTCCACTTT.

This chain connects TRBV5-1 to TRBJ2-5; the D is unclear. V was pared by 6 bases and J by 5 bases, with 8 bases between. In germline, CDR1 is SGHRS, CDR2 YFSETQ. This CDR3 is 11 amino acids long. CDR3 nucleotides: TGCGCCAGCACCCTCCTGGAGACCCAGTACTTC. Amino acids: CASTLLETQYF. The whole variable domain, filled in from reference TRBV5-1 and TRBJ2-5, reads KAGVTQTPRYLIKTRGQQVTLSCSPISGHRSVSWYQQTPGQGLQFLFEYFSETQRNKGNFPGRFSGRQFSNSRSEMNVSTLELGDSALYLCASTLLETQYFGPGTRLLVL.

V usage is TRBV20-1 and J usage is TRBJ2-7; possible D gene TRBD1, 6 bases. V was trimmed by 4 bases and J by 3 bases, leaving 16 bases between them. There are 14 residues in the CDR3. Germline loops: CDR1 DFQATT, CDR2 SNEGSKA (reference sequence). This CDR3 is CSATRTADVYEQYF. The CDR3 nucleotides are TGCAGTGCTACGAGGACAGCCGATGTCTACGAGCAGTACTTC.

This clonotype was recorded many times. This chain connects TRBV5-4 to TRBJ2-5; no clear D. CDR3 length equals 13 residues. Per the germline V gene, CDR1 is SGHNT and CDR2 is YYREEE (reference sequence). Trimming left V 1 base short and J 3 bases short, with 7 bases between. CDR3 coding DNA: TGTGCCAGCAGCTTGCCGTACGAAGAGACCCAGTACTTC. Protein product: CASSLPYEETQYF.

This clonotype appeared a few times. The J gene is TRBJ2-1, the V gene TRBV24-1; 7 nucleotides match TRBD1. Germline CDR1 KGHDR, CDR2 SFDVKD. The CDR3 has 15 residues. V gave up 2 bases and J gave up 9 bases; unmatched junction bases: 9. The DNA of the CDR3 is TGTGCCACCAGTGATTCAAGGACAGGAGAGGGTGAGCAGTTCTTC. As protein: CATSDSRTGEGEQFF.